The T cell receptor (beta chain) described here comes from a study of T cells after posttransplantation cyclophosphamide. Whole-study findings and limits: Donor CD8+ memory clones often dominated recipient blood repertoires at later times.

On this clone: Its matching antigen is unknown.

TCRdb keeps only in-frame clones here, not all; method: immunoSEQ multiplex PCR. The sample has roughly 21,000 clones; roughly 98% are singletons. V gave up 5 bases and J gave up 0 bases; unmatched junction bases: 2. CDR3 size: 15 residues. Germline CDR1 and CDR2: SEHNR and FQNEAQ (reference sequence). This chain connects TRBV7-9 to TRBJ2-3; 10 nucleotides agree with TRBD2. Input material: naive CD8+ T cells sorted from PBMCs. This TCR was recovered from a man aged 40-50 years in good health, CMV-negative, and a related stem cell transplant donor. Here the CDR3 reads CASSRGLASTDTQYF. The CDR3 DNA follows: TGTGCCAGCAGCCGGGGACTAGCGAGCACAGATACGCAGTATTTT.